The text below deals with one TCR beta chain. This CDR3 has 13 amino acids. CDR1 is SGHTA, CDR2 FQGNSA, per germline. Trimming removed 2 bases from V and 9 bases from J; junction bases left unmatched: 6. The sample comes from a study of blood T cell repertoires in COVID-19. Study details: Acute and convalescent COVID-19 specimens originated in the United States, Italy and Spain. T cells, B-cell-depleted T cells, or PBMCs supplied cDNA or gDNA.

As originally analysed: Counts of nucleated cells, estimated from reference gene primer amplification, were obtained. Libraries were prepared by immunoSEQ multiplex PCR; TCRdb keeps only in-frame clonotypes and omits some of them. V and J calls and clone size are those listed in that table; D and trimming were worked out from the DNA. The data show roughly 99,000 clones, more than 65% seen once. The chain uses TRBV7-2 and TRBJ1-2; 7 bases are a match to TRBD1. The sample taken for sequencing was peripheral blood. The receptor was derived from an elderly woman with active or convalescent COVID-19. In DNA, the CDR3 is TGTGCCAGCAGCTTAAGCCGACAGGGAAGCTACACCTTC. Its translation: CASSLSRQGSYTF.